The rows below give T cell receptor beta chains drawn from one sample of a study of shared clonotypes between healthy human individuals. Profiling relied on immunoSEQ multiplex PCR, and the TCRdb table lists in-frame clones only, not all of them. The sample has over a million clones; more than 95% are singletons. Sequencing was done on a sample of naive CD4+ T cells sorted from blood. The origin of the receptors is a man under 40 in good health. CDR3s include the opening cysteine and the closing phenylalanine or tryptophan. Each record gives: D gene, V gene, clone size, J gene, CDR3 protein, CDR3 DNA. The D gene is left open where the match is weak. A row's size may be missing; if present it is once, few, many or a size class.

>NA|TRBV7-9|NA|TRBJ2-1
CASSLRLNEQFF
TGTGCCAGCAGCTTACGACTCAATGAGCAGTTCTTC
>NA|TRBV2|NA|TRBJ2-1
CASRLTQGGNEQFF
TGTGCCAGCAGGCTAACCCAGGGGGGCAATGAGCAGTTCTTC
>NA|TRBV28|NA|TRBJ1-5
CASGGRANQPQHF
TGTGCCAGCGGCGGCAGGGCGAATCAGCCCCAGCATTTT
>TRBD1|TRBV27|NA|TRBJ1-1
CASSWTGVVSEAFF
TGTGCCAGCAGTTGGACAGGGGTTGTCTCTGAAGCTTTCTTT
>NA|TRBV5-1|NA|TRBJ2-2
CASSLRPSNTGELFF
TGCGCCAGCAGCTTGAGGCCGAGCAACACCGGGGAGCTGTTTTTT
>NA|TRBV19|NA|TRBJ2-3
CASSIDQRSDTKYF
TGTGCCAGTAGTATAGATCAGCGTTCTGATACGAAGTATTTT
>NA|TRBV27|NA|TRBJ2-1
CASSFLAVGSYNEQFF
TGTGCCAGCAGTTTTTTGGCGGTTGGCAGTTACAATGAGCAGTTCTTC
>NA|TRBV5-4|NA|TRBJ2-5
CASRKGGGETQYF
TGTGCCAGCAGGAAGGGGGGAGGAGAGACCCAGTACTTC
>NA|TRBV7-3|NA|TRBJ2-1
CASSSPGHHYNEQFF
TGTGCCAGCAGCTCACCGGGACACCATTACAATGAGCAGTTCTTC
>NA|TRBV7-9|NA|TRBJ1-4
CASSGDTEKLFF
TGTGCCAGCAGCGGGGACACGGAAAAACTGTTTTTT
>TRBD1|TRBV7-2|NA|TRBJ2-7
CASSFGTGALYEQYF
TGTGCCAGCAGCTTCGGGACAGGGGCCCTCTACGAGCAGTACTTC
>NA|TRBV7-2|NA|TRBJ1-1
CASSLLWDPLAAFF
TGTGCCAGCAGCTTACTCTGGGACCCCCTGGCGGCTTTCTTT
>NA|TRBV5-1|NA|TRBJ1-2
CASSLEGTEGYTF
TGCGCCAGCAGCTTGGAAGGGACCGAGGGCTACACCTTC
>NA|TRBV5-8|NA|TRBJ2-1
CASSLGEGYNEQFF
TGTGCCAGCAGCTTGGGAGAGGGCTACAATGAGCAGTTCTTC
>NA|TRBV10-1|NA|TRBJ1-5
CASGDTGQPQHF
TGCGCCAGCGGGGACACAGGACAGCCCCAGCATTTT
>NA|TRBV27|NA|TRBJ2-7
CASSLWNGLLGEQYF
TGTGCCAGCAGTTTATGGAACGGATTACTAGGGGAGCAGTACTTC
>NA|TRBV20-1|NA|TRBJ2-4
CSARGAREDF
TGCAGTGCTAGAGGGGCCAGAGAGGACTTC
>NA|TRBV11-2|NA|TRBJ2-6
CASSLRASSNSGANVLTF
TGTGCCAGCAGCTTAAGGGCATCGAGTAACTCTGGGGCCAACGTCCTGACTTTC
>NA|TRBV5-4|NA|TRBJ1-4
CASSLEPGFATNEKLFF
TGTGCCAGCAGCTTGGAACCCGGCTTTGCAACTAATGAAAAACTGTTTTTT
>NA|TRBV2|NA|TRBJ2-7
CASRGTLVDEQYF
TGTGCCAGCCGAGGAACCCTAGTAGACGAGCAGTACTTC
>NA|TRBV28|NA|TRBJ1-5
CASSAPTRSGLGQPQHF
TGTGCCAGCAGTGCCCCCACACGCTCGGGTTTAGGTCAGCCCCAGCATTTT
>NA|TRBV15|NA|TRBJ2-1
CATSKGGLGAYNEQFF
TGTGCCACCAGCAAGGGGGGGCTCGGCGCCTACAATGAGCAGTTCTTC
>TRBD2|TRBV5-8|NA|TRBJ2-7
CASSPRAGGPNEQYF
TGTGCCAGCAGCCCCCGAGCGGGAGGGCCCAACGAGCAGTACTTC
>TRBD2|TRBV5-4|NA|TRBJ2-1
CASSLPGGYNEQFF
TGTGCCAGCAGCTTGCCGGGAGGATATAATGAGCAGTTCTTC
>TRBD1|TRBV7-9|NA|TRBJ2-5
CASSSGQHQIGTQYF
TGTGCCAGCAGCTCGGGACAGCACCAGATCGGGACCCAGTACTTC
>TRBD2|TRBV27|NA|TRBJ2-1
CASSLSVPSGRVYNEQFF
TGTGCCAGCAGTTTATCGGTCCCTAGCGGGAGGGTCTACAATGAGCAGTTCTTC
>TRBD1|TRBV18|NA|TRBJ2-7
CASSPSRTGATLGYF
TGTGCCAGCTCACCGAGCCGGACAGGGGCCACCTTGGGGTACTTC
>TRBD1|TRBV28|NA|TRBJ1-4
CASFDRGGEKLFF
TGTGCCAGCTTTGACAGGGGAGGTGAAAAACTGTTTTTT
>NA|TRBV6-5|NA|TRBJ2-7
CASRGQVGSYEQYF
TGTGCCAGCCGGGGGCAGGTAGGATCCTACGAGCAGTACTTC
>NA|TRBV28|once|TRBJ1-1
CASSASLQGPTEAFF
TGTGCCAGCAGCGCAAGTTTACAGGGTCCCACTGAAGCTTTCTTT
>TRBD2|TRBV6-5|NA|TRBJ2-7
CASSYGRGPSYEQYF
TGTGCCAGCAGTTACGGGAGGGGCCCCTCCTACGAGCAGTACTTC
>NA|TRBV11-3|NA|TRBJ1-4
CASSLEEERDEKLFF
TGTGCCAGCAGCTTAGAAGAGGAGAGGGATGAAAAACTGTTTTTT
>NA|TRBV12-1|NA|TRBJ1-5
CASSFEGINQPQHF
TGTGCCAGCAGCTTCGAGGGCATCAATCAGCCCCAGCATTTT
>TRBD1|TRBV15|NA|TRBJ1-5
CATSKGGQENQPQHF
TGTGCCACCAGCAAAGGCGGACAGGAAAATCAGCCCCAGCATTTT
>NA|TRBV7-6|few|TRBJ1-5
CASSLEVSNQPQHF
TGTGCCAGCAGCTTAGAGGTTAGCAATCAGCCCCAGCATTTT
>NA|TRBV5-6|NA|TRBJ2-1
CASSLFGIQGQFF
TGTGCCAGCAGCTTGTTTGGGATACAAGGGCAGTTCTTC
>NA|TRBV5-4|once|TRBJ2-3
CASSLVGGLTTDTQYF
TGTGCCAGCAGCTTGGTAGGCGGACTCACCACAGATACGCAGTATTTT